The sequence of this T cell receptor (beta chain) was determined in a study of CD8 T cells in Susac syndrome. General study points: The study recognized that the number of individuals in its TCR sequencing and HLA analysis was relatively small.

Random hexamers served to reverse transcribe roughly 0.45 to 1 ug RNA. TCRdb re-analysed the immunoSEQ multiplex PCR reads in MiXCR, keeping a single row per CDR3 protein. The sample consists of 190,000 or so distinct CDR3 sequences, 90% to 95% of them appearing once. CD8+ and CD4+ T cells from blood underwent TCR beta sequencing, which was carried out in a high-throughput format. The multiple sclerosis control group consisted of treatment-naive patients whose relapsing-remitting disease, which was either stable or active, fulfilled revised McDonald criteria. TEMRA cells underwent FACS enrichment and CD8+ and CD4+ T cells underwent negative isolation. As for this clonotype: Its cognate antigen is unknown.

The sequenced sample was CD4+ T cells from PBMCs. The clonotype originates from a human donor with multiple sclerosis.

The CDR3 nucleotides read TGTGCCAGCAGTCCAAAGAACTATGGCTACACCTTC. This encodes CASSPKNYGYTF. The chain has TRBV12-3 or TRBV12-4 and TRBJ1-2; D gene ambiguous. The CDR3 sequence is 12 residues long. Deletions cut 5 bases from V and 2 bases from J, with 6 bases between.